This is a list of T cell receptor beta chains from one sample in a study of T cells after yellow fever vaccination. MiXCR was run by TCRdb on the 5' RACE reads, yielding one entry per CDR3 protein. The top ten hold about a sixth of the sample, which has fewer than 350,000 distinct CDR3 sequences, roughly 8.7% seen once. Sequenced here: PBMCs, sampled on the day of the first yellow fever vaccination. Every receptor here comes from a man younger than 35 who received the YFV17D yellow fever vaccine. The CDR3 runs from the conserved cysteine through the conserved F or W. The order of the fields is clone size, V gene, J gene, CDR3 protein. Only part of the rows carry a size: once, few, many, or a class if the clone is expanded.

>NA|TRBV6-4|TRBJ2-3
CASSDSSSTDTQYF
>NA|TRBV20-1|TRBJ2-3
CSASPGFTDTQYF
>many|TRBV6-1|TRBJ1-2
CASSEGAGSGGYTF
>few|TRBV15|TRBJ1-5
CATSSGGGRQPQHF
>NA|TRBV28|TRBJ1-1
CASRTLYEGAGEAFF
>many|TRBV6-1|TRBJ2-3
CASRWGAGDTQYF
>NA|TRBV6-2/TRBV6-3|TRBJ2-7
CASSYSVLPVDEQYF
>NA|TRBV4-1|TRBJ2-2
CASSPTANTGELFF
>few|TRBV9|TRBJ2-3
CASSPPGEGLATDTQYF
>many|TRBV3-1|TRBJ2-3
CASSQGETSGLSTDTQYF
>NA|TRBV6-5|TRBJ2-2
CASSTSGQLKNTGELFF
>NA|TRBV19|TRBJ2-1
CASRTGVREQFF
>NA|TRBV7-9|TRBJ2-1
CASSHDWRGSYNEQFF
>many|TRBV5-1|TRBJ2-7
CASSAQRGGSYEQYF
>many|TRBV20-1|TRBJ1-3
CSALPPGSRGNTIYF
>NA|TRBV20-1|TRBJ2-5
CSASTEKETQYF
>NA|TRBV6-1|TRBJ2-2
CASSRRQGAIIPGELFF
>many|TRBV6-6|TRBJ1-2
CASSYGTGMDYTF
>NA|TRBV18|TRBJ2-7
CASSPQFAGGYYEQYF
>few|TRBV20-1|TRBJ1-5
CSARLGDRNQPQHF